This TCR beta chain was sequenced for a study of blood T cell repertoires in COVID-19 (dated by TCRdb to between 2020 and 2021). General notes on the study: The collaborator samples originated in the United States, Italy and Spain and spanned the acute and convalescent phases of COVID-19. The material from the prospective study consisted of cDNA or gDNA derived from T cells, B-cell-depleted T cells, or PBMCs. The dataset comprised deeply sampled blood TCRbeta repertoires from subjects exposed to, actively infected with, or recovered from COVID-19. The repertoires were released in a freely available public database meant as a resource for research on the immune response to SARS-CoV-2. Samples came from the ongoing ImmuneRACE study (first 160 participants) plus 1,254 subjects from 6 global collaborators. The sample metadata nearly always contained a de-identified subject ID, COVID-19 status, age in years and sex. HLA class I and class II types, where available, came from metadata supplied by the sample provider rather than from assay-based typing. On the study overall, not on this receptor specifically: The quantity of clinical and demographic metadata differed by source and by participant and was supplied without curation.

At one collaborating source in Seattle, patients were enrolled during active infection and were followed longitudinally through the course of disease. The collaborating institutions used their own protocols to collect whole blood in K2EDTA tubes. For TCRbeta analysis, collaborator samples were shipped as frozen whole blood, as isolated PBMCs, or as DNA extracted from either sample type. TCRbeta CDR3 regions were amplified from genomic DNA using the immunoSEQ Assay, a bias-controlled multiplex PCR. In the source study's methods: The number of nucleated cells in each sample was estimated by amplification of reference gene primers within the assay. To quantify the absolute abundance of each unique TCRbeta CDR3 rearrangement, sequence reads were collapsed and filtered. Productive Simpson clonality was computed per sample as the square root of Simpson's diversity index over productive rearrangements. What TCRdb holds here is the immuneACCESS table cut down to in-frame rearrangements. Part of the clones is not present; checked against another copy, under half of the missing clones reflect an unresolved V gene, and the others are unexplained. Clone size and V and J calls were adopted from that table, with D and trimming inferred from the DNA. This sample is represented by about 200,000 clones; roughly 84% of them were singletons. The ten largest clones take up 15% to 20% of the sample.

As for this clone: Its antigen remains unidentified. It has no much larger one-base neighbor in the sample; base qualities were not kept.

From cysteine to phenylalanine, the CDR3 is 15 amino acids long. This entry keeps only the CDR3 DNA: 45 bases, framed from base 1. From the germline V gene (reference sequence), CDR1 is MNHEY and CDR2 is SMNVEV. At the junction V is shortened by 6 bases and J by 3 bases; bases outside the gene matches: 9. This TCR was sampled from a man in his fifties with COVID-19, enrolled during active disease. The sequencing input was peripheral blood. Rearrangement joined TRBV27 to TRBJ1-1, with 8 bases aligning to TRBD1. The encoded CDR3 is CASRPTTGVYTEAFF. The DNA reads TGTGCCAGCAGGCCGACGACAGGGGTGTACACTGAAGCTTTCTTT.